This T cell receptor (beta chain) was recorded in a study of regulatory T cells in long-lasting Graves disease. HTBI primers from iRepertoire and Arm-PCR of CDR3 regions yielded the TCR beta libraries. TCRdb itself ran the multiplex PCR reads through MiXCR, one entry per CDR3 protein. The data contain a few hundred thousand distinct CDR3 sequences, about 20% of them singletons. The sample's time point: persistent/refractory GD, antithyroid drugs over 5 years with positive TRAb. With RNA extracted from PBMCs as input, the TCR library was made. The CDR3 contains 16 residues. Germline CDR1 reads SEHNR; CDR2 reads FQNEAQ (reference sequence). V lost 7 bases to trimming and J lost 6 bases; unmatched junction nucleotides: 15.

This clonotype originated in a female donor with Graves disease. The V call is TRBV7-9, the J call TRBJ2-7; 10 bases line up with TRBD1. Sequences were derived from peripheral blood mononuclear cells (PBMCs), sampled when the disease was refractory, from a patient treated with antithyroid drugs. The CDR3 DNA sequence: TGTGCCAGCATCGACACGGGGACAGGGGTCGTGAGCGAGCAGTACTTC. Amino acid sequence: CASIDTGTGVVSEQYF.